This T cell receptor beta chain was sequenced in a study of CD8 T cells in ankylosing spondylitis. Comment on this clonotype: Its antigen is unidentified.

Quantitative barcoded 5'-RACE was used to prepare TCR beta libraries. In TCRdb, the 5' RACE reads were re-called with MiXCR into one record per CDR3 protein. This table has approximately 220,000 distinct CDR3 sequences, 18% appearing once. Points from the study as a whole: Enrichment of disease-linked clones was reportedly significant in matched ankylosing spondylitis synovial fluid. Ankylosing spondylitis blood seemed to carry a telltale TCR beta motif made of under 10 highly homologous variants.

The CDR3 has 14 amino acids. Germline values: CDR1 LGHDT, CDR2 YNNKEL (reference sequence). Trimming shortened V by 0 bases and J by 1 base, and 6 bases separated the two germline ends. Sequences were obtained from blood, either unsorted or a sorted T cell fraction (not recorded which). The receptor's source is a male donor with ankylosing spondylitis. The chain links TRBV3-1 to TRBJ1-1; no clear D. In DNA form, the CDR3 reads TGTGCCAGCAGCCAAGATTGGGGGAACACTGAAGCTTTCTTT. Amino acid sequence: CASSQDWGNTEAFF.